Listed here are 32 T cell receptor beta chains from one sample, sequenced in a study of shared clonotypes between healthy human individuals (dated by TCRdb to about 2020). Library generation was performed with the immunoSEQ multiplex PCR assay. This is the immuneACCESS table as TCRdb keeps it, with only in-frame sequences that have V and J called. A part of the clones is gone; compared with another copy, unresolved V genes explain less than half, and the rest is unexplained. The sample contains about 2.4 million clones, roughly 93% of them found a single time. The top ten clonotypes cover roughly 0.36% of the sample. Material: naive CD4+ T cells from PBMCs. According to the study, the label for this sample's cell subset or site signals: CD45RA+ positively selected. The source of these receptors is a man between 18 and 35 years old in good health. Some clones in this sample may be carry-over from other donors' samples.

A word on this clone: Other DNA sequences from this sample encode an identical CDR3 as well. This chain connects TRBV29-1 to TRBJ2-5; D possibly matches TRBD1 or TRBD2 (5 bases each). CDR3 size: 12 residues. Germline V CDR1 and CDR2: SQVTM, ANQGSEA. The V gene lost 4 bases and the J gene lost 1 base, with 7 bases spanning the gap. The CDR3 region is CSVVGTQETQYF. CDR3 DNA: TGCAGCGTTGTGGGGACCCAAGAGACCCAGTACTTC.

The rearrangement uses TRBV18 and TRBJ1-5; D gene uncertain. V was cut by 2 bases and J by 4 bases, with 6 bases left in between. CDR1 and CDR2 (germline): KGHSH, LQKENI. The CDR3 is 13 residues long. Written as DNA, the CDR3 is TGTGCCAGCTCACCAGGGGAGAATCAGCCCCAGCATTTT. This translates into CASSPGENQPQHF. The full variable domain, completed using reference TRBV18 and TRBJ1-5, is NAGVMQNPRHLVRRRGQEARLRCSPMKGHSHVYWYRQLPEEGLKFMVYLQKENIIDESGMPKERFSAEFPKEGPSILRIQQVVRGDSAAYFCASSPGENQPQHFGDGTRLSIL.

The V and J genes are TRBV7-6 and TRBJ2-6; tentative D call: TRBD2 (5 bases). The CDR3 is 14 residues long. In germline, CDR1 is SGHVS, CDR2 FNYEAQ. V lost 5 bases and J lost 0, with 5 bases in between. The CDR3 bases are TGTGCCAGCAGCGGGAGCTCTGGGGCCAACGTCCTGACTTTC. The encoded protein is CASSGSSGANVLTF.

DNA for the CDR3: TGTGCCAGCTCACCATTGGGACAGGGGGCTCGAGAGCAGTACTTC. Translating gives CASSPLGQGAREQYF. This chain links TRBV18 with TRBJ2-7; 12 nucleotides match TRBD1. CDR1 and CDR2 (germline): KGHSH, LQKENI. Trimming cost V 2 bases and J 7 bases; bases outside gene matches: 6. The CDR3 sequence is 15 residues long.

This clone has a single count. The chain couples TRBV13 to TRBJ1-1, with 7 bases identical to TRBD1. Losses at the gene ends were 7 bases for V and 1 base for J; bases not matched to a gene: 9. The CDR3 totals 15 residues. The V gene's germline CDR1 is PRHDT and CDR2 FYEKMQ (reference sequence). The CDR3 coding sequence is TGTGCCAGCATCTTTAACAGGGGATCGAACACTGAAGCTTTCTTT. Protein sequence: CASIFNRGSNTEAFF.

A note on this clone: Possible read error: a much larger clone is one base away. V usage is TRBV6-5 and J usage is TRBJ2-3; no definite D call. The CDR3 has 11 amino acids. The germline V gene encodes CDR1 MNHEY and CDR2 SVGAGI. Trimming left V 4 bases short and J 4 bases short, with 3 bases between. CDR3 sequence: CASSLADTQYF. The DNA for the CDR3 is TGTGCCAGCAGTTTAGCAGATACGCAGTATTTT.

With regard to this clone: Other DNA sequences in this specimen translate into the identical CDR3. The rearrangement joins TRBV11-2 to TRBJ1-1; no reliable D call. The germline gives CDR1 SGHAT, CDR2 FQNNGV. Trimming removed 0 bases from V and 4 bases from J, with 3 bases in between. The CDR3 is 12 residues long. This chain's CDR3 is CASSLDGTEAFF. CDR3 in DNA: TGTGCCAGCAGCTTAGACGGCACTGAAGCTTTCTTT.

The chain joins TRBV7-9 to TRBJ2-4, with a weak D call TRBD2 (5 bases). V gave up 4 bases and J gave up 2 bases, with 12 bases separating them. Germline values: CDR1 SEHNR, CDR2 FQNEAQ (reference sequence). The CDR3 extends over 15 amino acids. The DNA for the CDR3 is TGTGCCAGCAGCTCCCACACTAGGACCAAAAACATTCAGTACTTC. Its protein is CASSSHTRTKNIQYF.

The chain has TRBV29-1 and TRBJ2-1; possible D gene TRBD1, 5 bases. Trimming stripped 7 bases from V and 5 bases from J, with 18 bases between. The CDR3 consists of 14 residues. Germline V lookup: CDR1 SQVTM, CDR2 ANQGSEA. In DNA form, the CDR3 reads TGCAGCGATGTACCAGGGTGGGGCGACAATGAGCAGTTCTTC. Translating it yields CSDVPGWGDNEQFF.

On this clone itself: Other nucleotide sequences in the sample specify the same CDR3. V and J are TRBV5-1 and TRBJ2-3, with D unclear. The CDR3 extends over 15 amino acids. CDR1 and CDR2 (germline): SGHRS, YFSETQ. V was trimmed by 0 bases and J by 1 base, leaving 9 bases between them. CDR3 protein: CASSLVSSGTDTQYF. In nucleotides, the CDR3 is TGCGCCAGCAGCTTGGTTAGTTCGGGCACAGATACGCAGTATTTT.

Notes on this clone: The sample holds other DNA sequences that translate to the same CDR3. V and J are TRBV9 and TRBJ2-5, with D perhaps TRBD2 (6 bases). CDR1 is SGDLS, CDR2 YYNGEE, per germline. The ends were cut back, 0 bases at V and 5 bases at J, with 11 bases in the middle. This CDR3 spans 14 amino acids. CDR3 region: CASSVVGGRETQYF. The CDR3 DNA reads TGTGCCAGCAGCGTAGTCGGAGGGCGCGAGACCCAGTACTTC.

This chain connects TRBV6-5 to TRBJ2-7, with D tentatively TRBD1 (6 bases). CDR3 size: 14 residues. The V and J ends lost 5 bases and 5 bases respectively, with 16 bases between them. Germline V gene sequence: CDR1 MNHEY, CDR2 SVGAGI. The CDR3 sequence: CASSHRTVMDEQYF. The CDR3 region has the DNA TGTGCCAGCAGTCACCGGACAGTAATGGACGAGCAGTACTTC.

The chain carries TRBV29-1 and TRBJ2-5; D may correspond to TRBD1 or TRBD2 (5 bases each). CDR1 and CDR2 (germline): SQVTM, ANQGSEA. The V gene lost 7 bases and the J gene lost 5 bases, with 14 bases spanning the gap. The CDR3 is 12 residues long. The CDR3 bases are TGCAGCGGGGACGGCGCCGGGGAGACCCAGTACTTC. It translates to CSGDGAGETQYF.

The genes are TRBV18 and TRBJ2-1, with a weak D call TRBD2 (5 bases). Germline V gives CDR1 KGHSH, CDR2 LQKENI. This CDR3 is built from 14 residues. The V end was cut by 5 bases, the J end by 5 bases, with 13 bases between. CDR3 sequence reads: CASSSDGINNEQFF. In DNA, the CDR3 is TGTGCCAGCTCAAGTGACGGGATAAACAATGAGCAGTTCTTC.

The CDR3 sequence is CASSLGGALVGYTF. The CDR3 nucleotides read TGTGCCAGCAGTTTAGGGGGGGCGTTGGTTGGCTACACCTTC. The chain employs TRBV28 and TRBJ1-2; D might be TRBD1 (6 bases). Trimming cost V 2 bases and J 7 bases, with 14 bases left between them. The CDR3 length is 14 residues. Germline V lookup: CDR1 MDHEN, CDR2 SYDVKM.

Comments on this clone: The sample contains more than one DNA sequence encoding this CDR3. CDR3 DNA sequence: TGTGCCAGCAGTTTGCAGGCGAGCTATGGCTACACCTTC. This encodes CASSLQASYGYTF. This chain links TRBV28 with TRBJ1-2; D uncertain. The V gene's germline CDR1 is MDHEN and CDR2 SYDVKM. The ends were cut back, 3 bases at V and 4 bases at J, with 9 bases in the middle. This CDR3 region has 13 residues.

The chain recombines TRBV4-3 with TRBJ2-7; 8 bases agree with TRBD1. There are 15 residues in the CDR3. Germline V gene sequence: CDR1 LGHNA, CDR2 YSLEER. V lost 1 base, J lost 4 bases, and 6 bases stayed unmatched. CDR3 residues: CASSQVYQGAYEQYF. CDR3 sequence (DNA): TGCGCCAGCAGCCAAGTTTATCAGGGGGCGTACGAGCAGTACTTC.

This chain uses TRBV5-1 with TRBJ2-7; 7 nucleotides agree with TRBD1. J was trimmed by 0 bases and V by 7 bases; bases with no gene match: 7. Germline V gene data show CDR1 as SGHRS and CDR2 as YFSETQ. The CDR3 contains 14 residues. The CDR3 loop reads CASGQDTLSYEQYF. The DNA for the CDR3 is TGCGCCAGCGGACAGGACACTCTCTCCTACGAGCAGTACTTC.

This clone was seen only once. The chain links TRBV19 to TRBJ2-5; 9 positions match TRBD2. The CDR3 sequence is 14 residues long. Losses at the gene ends were 7 bases for V and 3 bases for J; bases not matched to a gene: 6. CDR1 is LNHDA, CDR2 SQIVND, per germline (reference sequence). This CDR3 reads CASTETSGKETQYF. CDR3 bases: TGTGCCAGTACCGAGACTAGCGGAAAAGAGACCCAGTACTTC.

The V and J genes are TRBV11-2 and TRBJ1-1; 7 nucleotides agree with TRBD1. The CDR3 is made up of 14 amino acids. Per germline, CDR1 SGHAT and CDR2 FQNNGV. V trimming: 4 bases; J trimming: 3 bases; junction bases outside the gene matches: 5. The CDR3 is CASSSQGGYTEAFF. CDR3 sequence (DNA): TGTGCCAGCAGCTCCCAGGGGGGGTACACTGAAGCTTTCTTT. Together with reference TRBV11-2 and TRBJ1-1, the CDR3 gives the full variable domain: EAGVAQSPRYKIIEKRQSVAFWCNPISGHATLYWYQQILGQGPKLLIQFQNNGVVDDSQLPKDRFSAERLKGVDSTLKIQPAKLEDSAVYLCASSSQGGYTEAFFGQGTRLTVV.

On this clone itself: Other nucleotide sequences from this sample produce the same CDR3. This rearrangement joins TRBV7-3 to TRBJ2-3; possible D gene TRBD1, 6 bases. Germline V gene sequence: CDR1 SGHTA, CDR2 FQGTGA. This CDR3 region has 15 residues. Trimming stripped 1 base from V and 2 bases from J, with 10 bases between. The CDR3 DNA is TGTGCCAGCAGCTTAATGGGGGCTTCCACAGATACGCAGTATTTT. Translation: CASSLMGASTDTQYF.

V and J are TRBV5-1 and TRBJ2-1; TRBD1 might be the D (5 bases). Per germline, CDR1 SGHRS and CDR2 YFSETQ. The CDR3 runs 13 residues. Trimming shortened V by 0 bases and J by 9 bases, and 10 bases separated the two germline ends. CDR3 sequence reads: CASSLVGDREQFF. For the CDR3, the DNA is TGCGCCAGCAGCTTGGTAGGGGATCGTGAGCAGTTCTTC. Looking up the rest from reference TRBV5-1 and TRBJ2-1 gives the full variable domain: KAGVTQTPRYLIKTRGQQVTLSCSPISGHRSVSWYQQTPGQGLQFLFEYFSETQRNKGNFPGRFSGRQFSNSRSEMNVSTLELGDSALYLCASSLVGDREQFFGPGTRLTVL.

The chain employs TRBV4-1 and TRBJ2-4; D not certain. Trimming shortened V by 4 bases and J by 10 bases, and 26 bases separated the two germline ends. CDR3 size: 17 residues. CDR1 and CDR2 (germline): MGHRA, YSYEKL. For the CDR3, the DNA is TGCGCCAGCAGCCCGGCGGCAGGCACGCCTTGGGGTTGGATTCAGTACTTC. This codes for CASSPAAGTPWGWIQYF.

V and J are TRBV7-9 and TRBJ1-1, with a weak D call TRBD1 (5 bases). Trimming took 5 bases from V and 1 from J, leaving 17 bases between them. The CDR3 extends over 16 amino acids. Germline loops: CDR1 SEHNR, CDR2 FQNEAQ (reference sequence). CDR3 protein: CASSPTPGFTNTEAFF. In DNA, the CDR3 is TGTGCCAGCAGCCCAACCCCAGGGTTTACGAACACTGAAGCTTTCTTT.

A note on this clone: Other nucleotide sequences in the sample specify the same CDR3. The chain uses TRBV5-6 and TRBJ1-2; D gene ambiguous. V was trimmed by 0 bases and J by 5 bases, leaving 5 bases between them. This CDR3 spans 12 amino acids. The germline V gene has CDR1 SGHDT and CDR2 YYEEEE. The CDR3 region is CASSLAQYGYTF. The CDR3 DNA reads as TGTGCCAGCAGCTTGGCCCAATATGGCTACACCTTC.

In its sample, this clone was seen a few times. The rearrangement joins TRBV9 to TRBJ1-1; TRBD1 aligns across 7 bases. In germline, CDR1 is SGDLS, CDR2 YYNGEE. The CDR3 runs 14 residues. V was pared by 4 bases and J by 2 bases, with 5 bases of the junction left unmatched. The CDR3 here is CASSPTGVNTEAFF. CDR3 DNA: TGTGCCAGCAGCCCAACAGGGGTTAACACTGAAGCTTTCTTT.

As concerns this clone: This same CDR3 is encoded by further DNA sequences in the sample. This chain joins TRBV18 and TRBJ2-1, with no clear D. V was trimmed by 3 bases and J by 0 bases, leaving 9 bases between them. The CDR3 runs to 15 residues. The V gene's germline CDR1 is KGHSH and CDR2 LQKENI. In nucleotides, the CDR3 is TGTGCCAGCTCACCTAATTACAGCTCCTACAATGAGCAGTTCTTC. Encoded protein: CASSPNYSSYNEQFF. The whole variable domain, filled in from reference TRBV18 and TRBJ2-1, reads NAGVMQNPRHLVRRRGQEARLRCSPMKGHSHVYWYRQLPEEGLKFMVYLQKENIIDESGMPKERFSAEFPKEGPSILRIQQVVRGDSAAYFCASSPNYSSYNEQFFGPGTRLTVL.

The chain links TRBV5-1 to TRBJ2-3; 12 bases line up with TRBD2. The V and J ends lost 7 bases and 0 bases, in that order; junction bases with no gene match: 6. CDR1 and CDR2 from the germline V gene are SGHRS and YFSETQ. The CDR3 totals 16 residues. Here the CDR3 DNA reads TGCGCCAGCCACAGGGGGACTAGCGGGAGCACAGATACGCAGTATTTT. It translates to CASHRGTSGSTDTQYF.

This chain links TRBV19 with TRBJ2-3; 7 bases align to TRBD2. The V segment lost 4 bases and the J segment 3 bases; nucleotides outside the gene matches: 10. This CDR3 is built from 16 residues. Germline V gene lookup returns CDR1 LNHDA and CDR2 SQIVND (reference sequence). The CDR3 nucleotides are TGTGCCAGTAGTAGCACCCGGCGGGAGTTTACAGATACGCAGTATTTT. Its translation is CASSSTRREFTDTQYF.

This clone was found once. V gene TRBV28 combines with J gene TRBJ2-1; D gene unclear. Germline loops: CDR1 MDHEN, CDR2 SYDVKM. V gave up 6 bases and J gave up 1 base, with 22 bases separating them. This CDR3 region has 18 residues. CDR3 amino acids: CASSPEVYGWDSYNEQFF. CDR3 DNA sequence: TGTGCCAGCAGCCCTGAGGTTTACGGATGGGATTCCTACAATGAGCAGTTCTTC.

The chain links TRBV5-6 to TRBJ1-2; 9 nucleotides agree with TRBD1. Germline V gene data show CDR1 as SGHDT and CDR2 as YYEEEE. The CDR3 is made up of 13 amino acids. J lost 3 bases, V lost 4 bases, and 1 base had no gene match. The chain's CDR3 is CASSRDRDYGYTF. The DNA for the CDR3 is TGTGCCAGCAGCCGGGACAGGGACTATGGCTACACCTTC.

This chain links TRBV27 with TRBJ1-2, with D uncertain. The CDR3 is 16 residues long. Trimming took off 5 bases at V and 4 bases at J, with 20 bases between the two ends. CDR1 and CDR2 from the germline V gene are MNHEY and SMNVEV (reference sequence). This CDR3 reads CASSPSPGHRIYGYTF. In nucleotides, the CDR3 is TGTGCCAGCAGTCCCTCACCGGGTCACAGAATCTATGGCTACACCTTC.